A single sample gave rise to the 3 T cell receptor beta chains below, sequenced in a study of cytomegalovirus exposure and HLA in healthy donors. Repertoires were generated with immunoSEQ multiplex PCR, while TCRdb's copy carries only in-frame clones and drops some. This sample carries under 150,000 clones, around nine tenths of them seen once, and the ten largest clones take roughly 9%. The sample was PBMCs. The receptors here all came from a man aged 18 to 30 in good health and CMV-seropositive.

The V and J genes are TRBV27 and TRBJ2-3, with D perhaps TRBD1 (5 bases). The CDR3 contains 14 residues. Per the germline V gene, CDR1 is MNHEY and CDR2 is SMNVEV (reference sequence). The V end was cut by 7 bases, the J end by 0 bases, with 11 bases between. In DNA form, the CDR3 reads TGTGCCAGCAAGACAGCCCCTAGCACAGATACGCAGTATTTT. This encodes CASKTAPSTDTQYF.

The chain is built from TRBV4-2 and TRBJ2-1; D possibly corresponds to TRBD2 (5 bases). This CDR3 has 13 amino acids. V shed 4 bases and J shed 10 bases, with 14 bases lying between them. In germline, CDR1 is LGHNA, CDR2 YNFKEQ. The CDR3 coding sequence is TGTGCCAGCAGCCGACTACTCAAGACGGAGCAGTTCTTC. As protein: CASSRLLKTEQFF.

The rearrangement uses TRBV27 and TRBJ2-1; D may be TRBD1 (6 bases). The V gene's germline CDR1 is MNHEY and CDR2 SMNVEV (reference sequence). V lost 6 bases and J lost 1, with 13 bases in between. The CDR3 length is 15 residues. The CDR3 sequence: CASSKSGASYNEQFF. CDR3 DNA sequence: TGTGCCAGCAGCAAATCAGGGGCATCCTACAATGAGCAGTTCTTC.